This T cell receptor beta chain came from a study of blood T cell repertoires in COVID-19 (dated by TCRdb to 2018 to 2021). Turning to the overall study: Samples covering the acute and convalescent phases of COVID-19 were provided by collaborators in the United States, Italy and Spain. The prospective study material was composed of cDNA or gDNA derived from T cells, B-cell-depleted T cells, or PBMCs. Subjects who had been exposed to COVID-19, were actively infected with it, or had recovered from it provided the deeply sampled blood TCRbeta repertoires that made up the dataset. The repertoires were released in a freely available public database intended as a resource for research on the immune response to SARS-CoV-2. The samples were drawn from the first 160 participants of the ongoing ImmuneRACE study and from under 1,500 subjects provided by 6 global collaborators. Sample metadata almost always included a de-identified subject ID, COVID-19 status, age in years and sex. Where HLA class I and class II types were available, the types were taken from metadata supplied by the sample provider, not from assay-based typing.

What the work shows at the level of the full study, not this receptor alone: The quantity of clinical and demographic metadata differed by source and by participant and was supplied without curation.

TCRbeta CDR3 regions were amplified from genomic DNA by means of the immunoSEQ Assay, a bias-controlled multiplex PCR. From the authors' description of their analysis: The number of nucleated cells in each sample was estimated by amplification of reference gene primers within the assay. To quantify the absolute abundance of each unique TCRbeta CDR3 rearrangement, sequence reads were collapsed and filtered. For each sample, productive Simpson clonality was calculated as the square root of Simpson's diversity index across productive rearrangements. This is the immuneACCESS table as TCRdb keeps it, with only in-frame sequences that have V and J called. A part of the clones is gone; compared with another copy, unresolved V genes explain less than half, and the rest is unexplained. V and J calls and clone size are as listed in that table; D and trimming were resolved from the DNA. The sample data list some 200,000 clones, and 87% of these were observed just once. The top ten clonotypes cover approximately 2.1% of the sample.

The junction shows trimming of 5 bases on V and 4 bases on J, plus 7 bases between the germline ends. CDR1 and CDR2 are read off the germline V gene as KGHDR and SFDVKD. Including cysteine and phenylalanine, the CDR3 has 13 amino acids. Only the CDR3 DNA stays, 39 bases, in frame from base 1. Comments on this clone: Its antigen is unknown. Base quality data are lacking; no much larger clone is found one base away.

Participants in the prospective study were aged about 18 to 95 years, lived in under 30 United States geographic areas, and enrolled through a virtual design. To assign participants to cohorts, the prospective study relied on clinical history that participants themselves reported in a screening survey and a study questionnaire. Recovered participants in ImmuneRACE Cohort 3 were defined as having two consecutive negative NP/OP PCR tests, clearance from a healthcare professional, or resolution of symptoms. Mobile phlebotomists in the prospective study collected whole blood, serum and a nasopharyngeal or oropharyngeal swab from every participant. Over a roughly 2-month period, participants in the prospective study had the option of providing additional blood draws and questionnaires. Before DNA extraction, prospective study blood samples were shipped either frozen or at room temperature.

The chain was built from TRBV24-1 and TRBJ1-4; the D gene is perhaps TRBD1, from 5 matching bases. This TCR came from a woman aged 25 to 39 who had recovered from COVID-19. The sequenced sample consisted of PBMCs or T cells enriched from blood (not recorded which). The CDR3 is CATSVGGNEKLFF. The DNA sequence is given as TGTGCCACCAGTGTCGGGGGTAATGAAAAACTGTTTTTT.